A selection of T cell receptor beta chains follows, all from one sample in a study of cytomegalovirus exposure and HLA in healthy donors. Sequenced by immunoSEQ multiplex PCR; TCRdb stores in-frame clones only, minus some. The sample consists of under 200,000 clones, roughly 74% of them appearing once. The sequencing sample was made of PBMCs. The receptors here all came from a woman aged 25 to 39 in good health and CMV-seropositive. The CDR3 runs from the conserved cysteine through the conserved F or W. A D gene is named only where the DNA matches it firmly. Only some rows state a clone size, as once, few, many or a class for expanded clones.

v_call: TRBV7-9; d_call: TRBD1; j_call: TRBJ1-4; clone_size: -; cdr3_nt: TGTGCCAGCAGCAGAAGGGACAGTGGGTTTAATGAAAAACTGTTTTTT; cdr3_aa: CASSRRDSGFNEKLFF
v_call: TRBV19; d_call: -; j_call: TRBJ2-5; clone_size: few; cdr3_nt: TGTGCCAGTAGGACAATGGACAGCCACCAAGAGACCCAGTACTTC; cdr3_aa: CASRTMDSHQETQYF
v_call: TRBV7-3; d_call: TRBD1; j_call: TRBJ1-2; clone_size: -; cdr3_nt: TGTGCCAGCAGCTCCTTCCTCACGACAGGGGGCCGGAGGGGCTACACCTTC; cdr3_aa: CASSSFLTTGGRRGYTF
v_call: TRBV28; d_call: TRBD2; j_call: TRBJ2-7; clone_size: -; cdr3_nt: TGTGCCAGCCGCCCTAGCGGGAGGTCTCGAGAGCAGTACTTC; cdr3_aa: CASRPSGRSREQYF
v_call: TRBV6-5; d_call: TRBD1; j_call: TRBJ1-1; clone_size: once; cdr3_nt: TGTGCCAGCAGTCGGGGGGGACAGTTGAACACTGAAGCTTTCTTT; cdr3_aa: CASSRGGQLNTEAFF
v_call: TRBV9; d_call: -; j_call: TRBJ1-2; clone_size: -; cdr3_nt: TGTGCCAGCAGCGGTCCACAGACCAAGAACTATGGCTACACCTTC; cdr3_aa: CASSGPQTKNYGYTF
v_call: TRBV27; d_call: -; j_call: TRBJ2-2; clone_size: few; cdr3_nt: TGTGCCAGCAGTTTAAGAGCCGGGGAGCTGTTTTTT; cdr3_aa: CASSLRAGELFF
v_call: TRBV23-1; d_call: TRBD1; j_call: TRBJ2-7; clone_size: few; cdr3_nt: TGCGCCAGCAGTCAGGGACAGGGGAGCTCCTACGAGCAGTACTTC; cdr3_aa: CASSQGQGSSYEQYF
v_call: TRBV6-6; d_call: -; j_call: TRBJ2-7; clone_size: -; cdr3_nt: TGTGCCAGCAGTTACGTGGCAGGTAGTTCCTACGAGCAGTACTTC; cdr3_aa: CASSYVAGSSYEQYF
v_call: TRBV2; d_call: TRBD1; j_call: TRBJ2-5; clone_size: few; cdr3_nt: TGTGCCAGCCCCGGACAGGCGGAGACCCAGTACTTC; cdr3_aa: CASPGQAETQYF
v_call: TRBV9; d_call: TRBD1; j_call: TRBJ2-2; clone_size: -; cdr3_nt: TGTGCCAGCAGCGCTCCCAGGACAGGGTACACCGGGGAGCTGTTTTTT; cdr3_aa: CASSAPRTGYTGELFF
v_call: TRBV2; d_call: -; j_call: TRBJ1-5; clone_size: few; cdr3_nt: TGTGCCAGCCGGGGGGATTCGGGCAATCAGCCCCAGCATTTT; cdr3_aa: CASRGDSGNQPQHF
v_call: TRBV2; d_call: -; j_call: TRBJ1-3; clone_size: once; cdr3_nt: TGTGCCAGCAGTGAAGTTGCGGAAGGAAACACCATATATTTT; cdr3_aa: CASSEVAEGNTIYF
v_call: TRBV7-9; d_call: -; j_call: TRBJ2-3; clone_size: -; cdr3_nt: TGTGCCAGCAGCCTAAAAGACACAGATACGCAGTATTTT; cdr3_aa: CASSLKDTDTQYF
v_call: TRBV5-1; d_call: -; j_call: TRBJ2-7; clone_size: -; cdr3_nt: TGCGCCAGCAGCCCAGAGACTGGCGCATCCTACGAGCAGTACTTC; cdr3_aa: CASSPETGASYEQYF
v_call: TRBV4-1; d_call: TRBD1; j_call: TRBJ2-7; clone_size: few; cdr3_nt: TGCGCCAGCAGCCTGGACAGGGCCTACGAGCAGTACTTC; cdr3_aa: CASSLDRAYEQYF
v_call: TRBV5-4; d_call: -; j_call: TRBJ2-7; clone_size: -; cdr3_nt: TGTGCCAGCAGCCAGCGGTTCTCAAAGGAGCAGTACTTC; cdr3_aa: CASSQRFSKEQYF
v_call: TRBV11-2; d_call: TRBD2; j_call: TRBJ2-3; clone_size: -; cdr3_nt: TGTGCCAGCAGCTTATCTAGCGGGGGCACAGATACGCAGTATTTT; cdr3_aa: CASSLSSGGTDTQYF
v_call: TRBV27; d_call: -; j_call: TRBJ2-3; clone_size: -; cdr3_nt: TGTGCCAGCAGTCGATCCCTAGAGCTAGCTCGGCCCGATACGCAGTATTTT; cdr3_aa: CASSRSLELARPDTQYF
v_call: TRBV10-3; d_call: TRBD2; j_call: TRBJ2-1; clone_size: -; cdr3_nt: TGTGCCATCAGTGCTGGACTAGCTTCCGCCAATGAGCAGTTCTTC; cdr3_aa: CAISAGLASANEQFF
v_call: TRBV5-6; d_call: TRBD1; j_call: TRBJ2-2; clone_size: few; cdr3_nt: TGTGCCAGCAGCAATACCGGGACAGGGTACACCGGGGAGCTGTTTTTT; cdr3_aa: CASSNTGTGYTGELFF
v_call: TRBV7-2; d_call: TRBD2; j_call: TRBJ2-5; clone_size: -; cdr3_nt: TGTGCCAGCAGCTTAGGAGCGGGGGGCCCTGGAGAGACCCAGTACTTC; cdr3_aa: CASSLGAGGPGETQYF
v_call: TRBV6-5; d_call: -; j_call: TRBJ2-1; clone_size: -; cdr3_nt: TGTGCCAGCAGTTATGGGAGAGACGAGCAGTTCTTC; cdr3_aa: CASSYGRDEQFF
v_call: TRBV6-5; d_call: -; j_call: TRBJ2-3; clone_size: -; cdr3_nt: TGTGCCAGCAGTACCATCGGGAAAGATACGCAGTATTTT; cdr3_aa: CASSTIGKDTQYF
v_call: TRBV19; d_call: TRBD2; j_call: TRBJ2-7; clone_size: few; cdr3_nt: TGTGCCAGTAGTCCAAAGGGACTAGCGGGGGGGCTATCGTCTTACGAGCAGTACTTC; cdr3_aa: CASSPKGLAGGLSSYEQYF
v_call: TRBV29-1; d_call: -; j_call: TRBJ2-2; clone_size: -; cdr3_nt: TGCAGCGTAAGAGGGGGAACGGGGGAGCTGTTTTTT; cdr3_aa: CSVRGGTGELFF
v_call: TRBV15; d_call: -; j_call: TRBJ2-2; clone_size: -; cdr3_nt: TGTGCCACCAGCAGAGATCAGCTGGGCAGGTCCACCGGGGAGCTGTTTTTT; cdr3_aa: CATSRDQLGRSTGELFF
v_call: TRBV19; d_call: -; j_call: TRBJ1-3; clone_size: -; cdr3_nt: TGTGCCAGTGGGAGGGGTCTCTTTGGAAACACCATATATTTT; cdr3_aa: CASGRGLFGNTIYF
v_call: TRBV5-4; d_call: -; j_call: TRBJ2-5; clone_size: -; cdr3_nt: TGTGCCAGCAGCTTGGCAGGGCGGGGAGAGACCCAGTACTTC; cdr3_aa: CASSLAGRGETQYF
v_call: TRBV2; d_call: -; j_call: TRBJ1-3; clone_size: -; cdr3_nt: TGTGCCAGCATCGGGCAGGGGCTCCTCTCTGGAAACACCATATATTTT; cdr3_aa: CASIGQGLLSGNTIYF
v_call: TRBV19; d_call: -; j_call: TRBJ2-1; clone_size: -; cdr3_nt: TGTGCCAGTAGTATTCGGGGGTCGTCCTACAATGAGCAGTTCTTC; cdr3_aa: CASSIRGSSYNEQFF
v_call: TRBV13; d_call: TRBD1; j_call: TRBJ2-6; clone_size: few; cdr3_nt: TGTGCCAGCAGCCTTGGGACAGGGTGGGCCAACGTCCTGACTTTC; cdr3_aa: CASSLGTGWANVLTF
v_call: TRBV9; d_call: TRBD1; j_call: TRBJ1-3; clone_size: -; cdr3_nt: TGTGCCAGCAGCCGGGTACAGGGGAACACCATATATTTT; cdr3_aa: CASSRVQGNTIYF
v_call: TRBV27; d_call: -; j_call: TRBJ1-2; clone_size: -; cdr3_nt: TGTGCCAGCGGCCAGACAGCAAACTATGGCTACACCTTC; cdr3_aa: CASGQTANYGYTF
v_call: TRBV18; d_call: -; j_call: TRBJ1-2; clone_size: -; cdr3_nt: TGTGCCAGCTCAATTCGACAGGCCTCTAACTATGGCTACACCTTC; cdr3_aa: CASSIRQASNYGYTF
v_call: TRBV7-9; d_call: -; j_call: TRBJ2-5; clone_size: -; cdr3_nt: TGTGCCAGCAGCTTAGTATCTAGGAGAGAAGAGACCCAGTACTTC; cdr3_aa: CASSLVSRREETQYF
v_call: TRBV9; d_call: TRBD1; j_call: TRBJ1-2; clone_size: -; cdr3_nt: TGTGCCAGCAGCTCCCACTCCGCGGACAGGGCGGATGGCTACACCTTC; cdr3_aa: CASSSHSADRADGYTF
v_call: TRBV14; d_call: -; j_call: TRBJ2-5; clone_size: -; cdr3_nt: TGTGCCAGCAGCGCGGACTCACAAAGTCGCGGGACCCAGTACTTC; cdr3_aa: CASSADSQSRGTQYF
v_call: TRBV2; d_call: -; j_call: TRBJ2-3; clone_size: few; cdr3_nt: TGTGCCAGCAGGAAGCGGCCAGATAGCACAGATACGCAGTATTTT; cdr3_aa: CASRKRPDSTDTQYF
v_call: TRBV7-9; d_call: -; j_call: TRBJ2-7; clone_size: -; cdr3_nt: TGTGCCAGCAACTTCGGGACTCCTCCCTACGAGCAGTACTTC; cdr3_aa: CASNFGTPPYEQYF
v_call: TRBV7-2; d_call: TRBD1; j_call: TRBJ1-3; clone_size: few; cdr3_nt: TGTGCCAGCAGCTTCCGGACAGGTTCAAACACCATATATTTT; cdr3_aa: CASSFRTGSNTIYF
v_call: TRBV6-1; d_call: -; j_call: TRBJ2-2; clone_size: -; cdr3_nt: TGTGCCAGCAGAATTAGTGGAGGGCTGTTTTTT; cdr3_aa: CASRISGGLFF
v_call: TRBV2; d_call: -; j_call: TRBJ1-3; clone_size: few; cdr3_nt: TGTGCCAGCAGTGCTCTTGTATACTCTGGAAACACCATATATTTT; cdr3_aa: CASSALVYSGNTIYF
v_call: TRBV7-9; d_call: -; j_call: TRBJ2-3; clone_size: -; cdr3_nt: TGTGCCAGCAGCCCCATGGGGGGCGGGGGAAGCACAGATACGCAGTATTTT; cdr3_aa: CASSPMGGGGSTDTQYF
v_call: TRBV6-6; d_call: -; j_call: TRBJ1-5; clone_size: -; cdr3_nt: TGTGCCAGCAGGGGAGGGGAGCAGCCCCAGCATTTT; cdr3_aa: CASRGGEQPQHF
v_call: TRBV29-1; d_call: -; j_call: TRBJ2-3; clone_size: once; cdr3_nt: TGCAGCGTTGAAGTATCGCACCTAGGCAGGGCCCTCACAGATACGCAGTATTTT; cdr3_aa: CSVEVSHLGRALTDTQYF
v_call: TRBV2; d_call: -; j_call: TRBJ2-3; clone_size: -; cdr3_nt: TGTGCCAGTGCCCGTCGGGGGGCGCTAGACACAGATACGCAGTATTTT; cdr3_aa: CASARRGALDTDTQYF
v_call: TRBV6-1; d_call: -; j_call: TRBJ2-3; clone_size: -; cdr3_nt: TGTGCCAGCAGTGGCCACTTATCCACAGATACGCAGTATTTT; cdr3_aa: CASSGHLSTDTQYF